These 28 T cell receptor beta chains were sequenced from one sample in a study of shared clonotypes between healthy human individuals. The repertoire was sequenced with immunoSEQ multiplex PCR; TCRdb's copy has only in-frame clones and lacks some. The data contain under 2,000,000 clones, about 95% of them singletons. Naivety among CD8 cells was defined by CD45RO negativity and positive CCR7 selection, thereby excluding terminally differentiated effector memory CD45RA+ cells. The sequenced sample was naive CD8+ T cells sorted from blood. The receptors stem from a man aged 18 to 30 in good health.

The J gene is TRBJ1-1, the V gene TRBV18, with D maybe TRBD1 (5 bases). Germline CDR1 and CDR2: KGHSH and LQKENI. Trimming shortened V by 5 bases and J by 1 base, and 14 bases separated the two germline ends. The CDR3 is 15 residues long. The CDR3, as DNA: TGTGCCAGCTCATCAACAGGACCTGGGAACACTGAAGCTTTCTTT. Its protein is CASSSTGPGNTEAFF.

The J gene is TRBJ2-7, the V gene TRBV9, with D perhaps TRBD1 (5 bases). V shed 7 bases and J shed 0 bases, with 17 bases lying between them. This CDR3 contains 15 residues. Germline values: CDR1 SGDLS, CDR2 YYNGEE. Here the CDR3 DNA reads TGTGCCAGCGGGATGGGGCAGTCGTCCTCCTACGAGCAGTACTTC. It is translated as CASGMGQSSSYEQYF. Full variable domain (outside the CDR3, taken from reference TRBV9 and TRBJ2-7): DSGVTQTPKHLITATGQRVTLRCSPRSGDLSVYWYQQSLDQGLQFLIQYYNGEERAKGNILERFSAQQFPDLHSELNLSSLELGDSALYFCASGMGQSSSYEQYFGPGTRLTVT.

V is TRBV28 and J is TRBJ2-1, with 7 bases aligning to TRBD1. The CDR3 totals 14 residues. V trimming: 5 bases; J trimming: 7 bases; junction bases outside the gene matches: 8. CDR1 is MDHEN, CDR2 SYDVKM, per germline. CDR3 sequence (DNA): TGTGCCAGCAGTCCGGACAGGTACGGAAATGAGCAGTTCTTC. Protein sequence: CASSPDRYGNEQFF. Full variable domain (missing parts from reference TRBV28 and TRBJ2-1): DVKVTQSSRYLVKRTGEKVFLECVQDMDHENMFWYRQDPGLGLRLIYFSYDVKMKEKGDIPEGYSVSREKKERFSLILESASTNQTSMYLCASSPDRYGNEQFFGPGTRLTVL.

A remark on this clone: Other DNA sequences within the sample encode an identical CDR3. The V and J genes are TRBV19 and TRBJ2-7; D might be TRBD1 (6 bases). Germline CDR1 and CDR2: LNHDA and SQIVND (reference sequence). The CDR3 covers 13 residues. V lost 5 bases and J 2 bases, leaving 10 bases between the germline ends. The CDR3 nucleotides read TGTGCCAGTAGTCTGGACAGTACCTACGAGCAGTACTTC. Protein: CASSLDSTYEQYF.

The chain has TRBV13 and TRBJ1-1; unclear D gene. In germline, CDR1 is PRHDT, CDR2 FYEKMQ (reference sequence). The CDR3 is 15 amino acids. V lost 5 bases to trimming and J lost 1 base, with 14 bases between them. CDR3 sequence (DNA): TGTGCCAGCAGCGCCGACCTTTTGGGGAACACTGAAGCTTTCTTT. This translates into CASSADLLGNTEAFF.

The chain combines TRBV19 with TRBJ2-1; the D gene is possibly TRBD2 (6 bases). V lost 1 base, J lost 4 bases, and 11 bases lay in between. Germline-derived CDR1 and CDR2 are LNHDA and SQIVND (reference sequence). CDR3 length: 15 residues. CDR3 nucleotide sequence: TGTGCCAGTAGTATAGCGGCGGAGGGGTACAATGAGCAGTTCTTC. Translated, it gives CASSIAAEGYNEQFF.

The CDR3 loop reads CASSPFGGQGYTGELFF. The CDR3 coding sequence is TGTGCCAGTAGTCCCTTCGGGGGACAGGGTTACACCGGGGAGCTGTTTTTT. The chain is built from TRBV19 and TRBJ2-2, with 9 nucleotides matching TRBD1. Germline V gene sequence: CDR1 LNHDA, CDR2 SQIVND (reference sequence). The CDR3 totals 17 residues. Trimming took 5 bases from V and 3 from J; bases not matched to a gene: 10.

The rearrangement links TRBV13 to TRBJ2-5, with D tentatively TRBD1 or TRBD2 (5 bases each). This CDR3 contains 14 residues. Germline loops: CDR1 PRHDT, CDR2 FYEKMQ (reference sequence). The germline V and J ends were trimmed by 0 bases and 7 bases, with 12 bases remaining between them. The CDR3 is CASSLGVQGVTQYF. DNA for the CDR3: TGTGCCAGCAGCTTAGGAGTGCAGGGAGTGACCCAGTACTTC.

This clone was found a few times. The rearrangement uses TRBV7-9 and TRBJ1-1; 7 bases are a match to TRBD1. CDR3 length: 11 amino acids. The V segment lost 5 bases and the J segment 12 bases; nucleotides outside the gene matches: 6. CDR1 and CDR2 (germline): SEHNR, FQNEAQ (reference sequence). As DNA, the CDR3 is TGTGCCAGCAGCAACGGGACAGCGACTTTCTTT. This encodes CASSNGTATFF.

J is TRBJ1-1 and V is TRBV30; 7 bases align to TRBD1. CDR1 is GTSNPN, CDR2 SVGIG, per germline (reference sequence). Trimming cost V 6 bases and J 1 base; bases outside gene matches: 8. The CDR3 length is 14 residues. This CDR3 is CACLGGQWNTEAFF. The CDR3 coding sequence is TGTGCCTGCCTTGGGGGACAGTGGAACACTGAAGCTTTCTTT.

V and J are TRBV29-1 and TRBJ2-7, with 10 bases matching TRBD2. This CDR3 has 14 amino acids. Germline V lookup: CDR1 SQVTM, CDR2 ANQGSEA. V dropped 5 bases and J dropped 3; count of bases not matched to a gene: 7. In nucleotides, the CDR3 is TGCAGCGTTCTTCACACTAGCGGGATCTACGAGCAGTACTTC. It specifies CSVLHTSGIYEQYF.

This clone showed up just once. The CDR3 protein is CASSLGPGAITYEQYF. The CDR3 coding sequence is TGTGCCAGCAGTTTGGGGCCCGGCGCCATTACCTACGAGCAGTACTTC. The chain has TRBV27 and TRBJ2-7, with D tentatively TRBD1 (5 bases). This CDR3 comprises 16 residues. Germline loops: CDR1 MNHEY, CDR2 SMNVEV (reference sequence). The V and J ends lost 3 bases and 2 bases respectively, with 17 bases between them.

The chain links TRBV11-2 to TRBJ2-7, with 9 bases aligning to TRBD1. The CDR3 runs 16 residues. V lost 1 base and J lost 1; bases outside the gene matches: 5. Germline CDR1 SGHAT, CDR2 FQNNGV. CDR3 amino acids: CASSLATGGPSYEQYF. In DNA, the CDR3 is TGTGCCAGCAGCTTAGCAACAGGGGGCCCATCCTACGAGCAGTACTTC.

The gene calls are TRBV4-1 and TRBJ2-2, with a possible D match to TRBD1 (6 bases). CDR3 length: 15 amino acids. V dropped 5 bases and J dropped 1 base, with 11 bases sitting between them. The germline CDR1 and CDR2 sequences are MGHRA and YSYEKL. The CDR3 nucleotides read TGCGCCAGCAGCGATCCGGGACAGAACACCGGGGAGCTGTTTTTT. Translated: CASSDPGQNTGELFF.

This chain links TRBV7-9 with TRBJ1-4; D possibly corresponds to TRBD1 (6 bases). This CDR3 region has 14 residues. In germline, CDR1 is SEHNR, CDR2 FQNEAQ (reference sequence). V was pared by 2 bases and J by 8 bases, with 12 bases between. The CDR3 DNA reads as TGTGCCAGCAGCTTAACTGGACAGTGGGAAAAACTGTTTTTT. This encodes CASSLTGQWEKLFF.

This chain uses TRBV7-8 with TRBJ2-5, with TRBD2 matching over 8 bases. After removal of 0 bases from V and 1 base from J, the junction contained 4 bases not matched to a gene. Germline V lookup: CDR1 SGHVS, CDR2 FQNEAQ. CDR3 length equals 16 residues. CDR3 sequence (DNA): TGTGCCAGCAGCTTAGCATCGCGGGGGGTCCAAGAGACCCAGTACTTC. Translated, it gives CASSLASRGVQETQYF.

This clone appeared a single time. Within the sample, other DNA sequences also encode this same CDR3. CDR3 in amino acids: CASSLWDSNTEAFF. CDR3 DNA sequence: TGTGCCAGCAGTTTATGGGACAGTAACACTGAAGCTTTCTTT. The J gene is TRBJ1-1, the V gene TRBV27, with TRBD1 matching 7 bases. The germline CDR1 and CDR2 sequences are MNHEY and SMNVEV (reference sequence). The CDR3 spans 14 residues. Trimming at V came to 1 base and at J to 2 bases, leaving 1 base not matched to a gene.

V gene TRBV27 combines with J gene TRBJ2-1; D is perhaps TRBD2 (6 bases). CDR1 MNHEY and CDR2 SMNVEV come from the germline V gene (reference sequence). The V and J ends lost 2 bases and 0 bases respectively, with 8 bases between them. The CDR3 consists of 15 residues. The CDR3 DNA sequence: TGTGCCAGCAGTTTAGCGGGGATCTCCTACAATGAGCAGTTCTTC. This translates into CASSLAGISYNEQFF.

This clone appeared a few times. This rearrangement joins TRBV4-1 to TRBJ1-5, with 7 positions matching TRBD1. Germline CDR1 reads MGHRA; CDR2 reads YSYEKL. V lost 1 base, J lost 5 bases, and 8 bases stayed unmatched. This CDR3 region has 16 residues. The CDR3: CASSQARGLDYQPQHF. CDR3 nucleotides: TGCGCCAGCAGCCAAGCGAGGGGGCTGGACTATCAGCCCCAGCATTTT.

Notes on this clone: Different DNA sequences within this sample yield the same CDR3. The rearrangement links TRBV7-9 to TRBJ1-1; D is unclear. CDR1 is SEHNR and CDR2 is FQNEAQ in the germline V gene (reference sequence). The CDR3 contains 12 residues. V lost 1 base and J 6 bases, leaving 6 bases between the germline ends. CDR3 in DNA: TGTGCCAGCAGCTTAGGGGCAGCTGAAGCTTTCTTT. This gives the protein CASSLGAAEAFF.

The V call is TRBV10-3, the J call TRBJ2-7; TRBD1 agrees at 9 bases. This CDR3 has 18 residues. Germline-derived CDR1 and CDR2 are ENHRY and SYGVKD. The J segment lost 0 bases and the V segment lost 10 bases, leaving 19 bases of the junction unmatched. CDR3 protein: CATGVPGQGTFSSYEQYF. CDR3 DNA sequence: TGTGCCACGGGGGTCCCGGGACAGGGAACTTTCTCCTCCTACGAGCAGTACTTC.

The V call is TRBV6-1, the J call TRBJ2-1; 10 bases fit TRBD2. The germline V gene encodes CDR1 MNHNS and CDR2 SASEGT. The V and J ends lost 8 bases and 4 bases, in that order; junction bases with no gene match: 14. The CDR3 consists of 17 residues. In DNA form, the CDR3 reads TGTGCCAGCCGTGCTAGCGGGAGCCCCCTTCCGTACAATGAGCAGTTCTTC. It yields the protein CASRASGSPLPYNEQFF.

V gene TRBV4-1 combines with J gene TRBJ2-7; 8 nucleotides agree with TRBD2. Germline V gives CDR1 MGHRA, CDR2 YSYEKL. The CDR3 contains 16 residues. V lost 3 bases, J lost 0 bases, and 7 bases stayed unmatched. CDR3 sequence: CASSHPPRGGSYEQYF. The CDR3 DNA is TGCGCCAGCAGCCACCCCCCCCGGGGGGGCTCCTACGAGCAGTACTTC.

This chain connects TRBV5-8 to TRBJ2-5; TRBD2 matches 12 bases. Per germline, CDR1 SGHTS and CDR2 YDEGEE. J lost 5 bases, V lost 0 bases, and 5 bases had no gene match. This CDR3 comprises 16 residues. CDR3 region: CASSLGLAGVVETQYF. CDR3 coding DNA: TGTGCCAGCAGCTTGGGACTAGCGGGAGTAGTGGAGACCCAGTACTTC.

The CDR3 spells CASSQAQGFQETQYF. CDR3 DNA: TGTGCCAGCAGCCAAGCCCAGGGCTTTCAAGAGACCCAGTACTTC. This chain joins TRBV4-2 and TRBJ2-5; maybe TRBD1 (5 bases). CDR3 length: 15 amino acids. Trimming took 1 base from V and 2 from J, leaving 11 bases between them. The germline V gene has CDR1 LGHNA and CDR2 YNFKEQ.

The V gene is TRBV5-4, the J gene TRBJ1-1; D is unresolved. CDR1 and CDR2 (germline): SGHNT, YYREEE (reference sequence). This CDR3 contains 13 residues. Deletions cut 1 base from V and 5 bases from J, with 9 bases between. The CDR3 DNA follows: TGTGCCAGCAGCTTGAGTTGGCGGACTGAAGCTTTCTTT. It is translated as CASSLSWRTEAFF.

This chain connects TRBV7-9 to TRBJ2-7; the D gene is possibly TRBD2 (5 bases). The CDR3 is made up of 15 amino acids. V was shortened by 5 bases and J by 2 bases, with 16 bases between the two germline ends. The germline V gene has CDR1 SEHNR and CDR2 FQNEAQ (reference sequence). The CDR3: CASSPGGPDPYEQYF. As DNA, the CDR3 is TGTGCCAGCAGCCCAGGCGGGCCGGACCCCTACGAGCAGTACTTC. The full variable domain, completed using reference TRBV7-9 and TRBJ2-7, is DTGVSQNPRHKITKRGQNVTFRCDPISEHNRLYWYRQTLGQGPEFLTYFQNEAQLEKSRLLSDRFSAERPKGSFSTLEIQRTEQGDSAMYLCASSPGGPDPYEQYFGPGTRLTVT.

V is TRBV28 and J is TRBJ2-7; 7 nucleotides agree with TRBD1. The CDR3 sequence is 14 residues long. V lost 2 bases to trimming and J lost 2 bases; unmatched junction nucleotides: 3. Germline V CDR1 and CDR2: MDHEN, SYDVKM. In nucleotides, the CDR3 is TGTGCCAGCAGTTTAATGGGACAGACCTACGAGCAGTACTTC. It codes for CASSLMGQTYEQYF.